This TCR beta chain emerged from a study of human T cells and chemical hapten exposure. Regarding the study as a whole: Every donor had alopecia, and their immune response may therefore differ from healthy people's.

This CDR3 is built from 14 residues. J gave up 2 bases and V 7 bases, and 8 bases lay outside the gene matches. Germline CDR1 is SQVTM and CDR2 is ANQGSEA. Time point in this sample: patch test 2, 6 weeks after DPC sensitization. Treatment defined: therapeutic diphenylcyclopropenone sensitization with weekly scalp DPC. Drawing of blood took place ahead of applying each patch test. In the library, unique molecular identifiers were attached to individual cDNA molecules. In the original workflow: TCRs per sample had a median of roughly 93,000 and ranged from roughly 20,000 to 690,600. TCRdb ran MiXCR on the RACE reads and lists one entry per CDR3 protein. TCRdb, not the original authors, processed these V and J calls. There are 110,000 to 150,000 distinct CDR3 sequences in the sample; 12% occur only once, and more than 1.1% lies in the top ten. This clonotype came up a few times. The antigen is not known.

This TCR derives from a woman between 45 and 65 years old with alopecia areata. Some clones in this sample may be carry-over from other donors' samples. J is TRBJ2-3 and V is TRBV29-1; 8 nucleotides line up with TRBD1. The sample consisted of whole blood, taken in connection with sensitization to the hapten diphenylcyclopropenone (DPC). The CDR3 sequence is CSARDRRITDTQYF. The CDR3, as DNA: TGCAGCGCCCGGGACAGGAGAATCACAGATACGCAGTATTTT.